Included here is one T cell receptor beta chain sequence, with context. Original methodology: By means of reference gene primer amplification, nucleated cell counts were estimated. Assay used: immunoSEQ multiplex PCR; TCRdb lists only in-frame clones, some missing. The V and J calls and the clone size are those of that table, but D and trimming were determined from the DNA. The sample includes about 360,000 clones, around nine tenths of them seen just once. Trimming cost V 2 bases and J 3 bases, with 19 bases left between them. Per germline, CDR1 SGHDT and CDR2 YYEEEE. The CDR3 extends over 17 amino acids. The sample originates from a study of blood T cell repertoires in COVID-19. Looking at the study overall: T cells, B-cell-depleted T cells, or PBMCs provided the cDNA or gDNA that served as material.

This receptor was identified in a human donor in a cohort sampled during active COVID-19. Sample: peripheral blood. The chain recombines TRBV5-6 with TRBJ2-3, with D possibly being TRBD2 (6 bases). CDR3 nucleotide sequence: TGTGCCAGCAGCTTTTCGGTAGGGACTTCCATTACAGATACGCAGTATTTT. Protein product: CASSFSVGTSITDTQYF. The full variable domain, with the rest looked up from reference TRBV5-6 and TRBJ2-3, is DAGVTQSPTHLIKTRGQQVTLRCSPKSGHDTVSWYQQALGQGPQFIFQYYEEEERQRGNFPDRFSGHQFPNYSSELNVNALLLGDSALYLCASSFSVGTSITDTQYFGPGTRLTVL.